Following are 13 T cell receptor beta chains from one sample sequenced in a study of beta chain features in type 1 diabetes (dated 2018 in TCRdb). The investigation overall reported the following: A moderate but significant shortening of TCRB CDR3 length was observed in type 1 diabetes patients in all four CD4+ subsets.

Their specific antigens are unknown. Libraries were constructed by the immunoSEQ multiplex PCR assay. The entire amount of isolated RNA was reverse transcribed using the High Capacity cDNA Reverse Transcription Kit, so the sequenced TCRB transcripts were expressed ones. The immuneACCESS repertoire file appears here via TCRdb, limited to in-frame rearrangements. These files lack a portion of the clones; in checked studies, under half of the deficit traces to unresolved V genes, and the cause of the others is not known. The sample data list about 16,000 clones, and about three quarters of these were observed just once. The top ten hold 0.79% of the sample. The sequenced sample was stem cell memory CD4+ T cells from blood. The sample's cell subset or site label is to be understood as: stem cell-like memory CD4+ T cells. The receptor source for this set is a man aged 25 to 40 with type 1 diabetes.

The gene calls are TRBV6-6 and TRBJ1-6; no clear D. CDR3 length equals 15 residues. V lost 7 bases and J lost 0, with 10 bases in between. Germline V CDR1 and CDR2: MNHNY, SVGAGI (reference sequence). CDR3 region: CASTPDSSYNSPLHF. For the CDR3, the DNA is TGTGCCAGCACACCTGATAGCTCCTATAATTCACCCCTCCACTTT.

The gene calls are TRBV7-2 and TRBJ2-7; 9 nucleotides align to TRBD2. V gave up 5 bases and J gave up 2 bases; unmatched junction bases: 4. The CDR3 contains 14 residues. Germline V lookup: CDR1 SGHTA, CDR2 FQGNSA. This CDR3 is CASSVSGGTYEQYF. For the CDR3, the DNA is TGTGCCAGCAGCGTTAGCGGGGGAACCTACGAGCAGTACTTC.

The J gene is TRBJ2-7, the V gene TRBV5-1; D may be TRBD1 (6 bases). V lost 1 base and J lost 2, with 16 bases in between. The germline CDR1 and CDR2 sequences are SGHRS and YFSETQ. The CDR3 contains 16 residues. CDR3 protein: CASSLTADSSPYEQYF. The CDR3 DNA reads TGCGCCAGCAGCTTGACCGCGGACAGCTCACCCTACGAGCAGTACTTC.

This clone was counted once. The chain's CDR3 is CATSRDGLAGGRTGELFF. CDR3 DNA sequence: TGTGCCACCAGCAGAGATGGACTAGCGGGGGGGAGGACCGGGGAGCTGTTTTTT. The V call is TRBV15, the J call TRBJ2-2; 15 bases are shared with TRBD2. Germline lookup yields CDR1 LNHNV and CDR2 YYDKDF (reference sequence). The V and J ends lost 0 bases and 5 bases, in that order; junction bases with no gene match: 4. The CDR3 totals 18 residues. The full variable domain, with the rest looked up from reference TRBV15 and TRBJ2-2, is DAMVIQNPRYQVTQFGKPVTLSCSQTLNHNVMYWYQQKSSQAPKLLFHYYDKDFNNEADTPDNFQSRRPNTSFCFLDIRSPGLGDTAMYLCATSRDGLAGGRTGELFFGEGSRLTVL.

The chain couples TRBV2 to TRBJ2-7, with a possible D match to TRBD1 (5 bases). This CDR3 has 12 residues. Trimming pared 5 bases from V and 4 bases from J, leaving 9 bases between. Per germline, CDR1 SNHLY and CDR2 FYNNEI. The CDR3 coding sequence is TGTGCCAGCAGTCCTGACAGATACGAGCAGTACTTC. It yields the protein CASSPDRYEQYF.

The gene calls are TRBV6-1 and TRBJ2-5, with 8 bases lining up with TRBD2. The germline CDR1 and CDR2 sequences are MNHNS and SASEGT. This CDR3 spans 13 amino acids. V shed 8 bases, J shed 2 bases, and the junction held 4 bases outside the gene matches. CDR3 DNA: TGTGCCAGCGGACTAGCCCGTCAAGAGACCCAGTACTTC. This gives the protein CASGLARQETQYF.

This clone was seen only once. CDR3 in DNA: TGTGCCAGCAGCCAGGGACTATCAGCGGATACGCAGTATTTT. It translates to CASSQGLSADTQYF. The chain is built from TRBV7-2 and TRBJ2-3, with 7 bases identical to TRBD2. This CDR3 is built from 14 residues. The J segment lost 6 bases and the V segment lost 5 bases, leaving 8 bases of the junction unmatched. Per the germline V gene, CDR1 is SGHTA and CDR2 is FQGNSA.

This clone was found a few times. V and J are TRBV7-9 and TRBJ2-5; D perhaps matches TRBD2 (5 bases). This CDR3 is 15 amino acids long. Trimming removed 0 bases at V and 0 bases at J, with 8 bases between. CDR1 is SEHNR and CDR2 is FQNEAQ in the germline V gene (reference sequence). This chain's CDR3 is CASSLARGYQETQYF. CDR3 bases: TGTGCCAGCAGCTTAGCCCGGGGATACCAAGAGACCCAGTACTTC. Full variable domain (rest looked up from reference TRBV7-9 and TRBJ2-5): DTGVSQNPRHKITKRGQNVTFRCDPISEHNRLYWYRQTLGQGPEFLTYFQNEAQLEKSRLLSDRFSAERPKGSFSTLEIQRTEQGDSAMYLCASSLARGYQETQYFGPGTRLLVL.

The CDR3 loop reads CASSANQGLNEKLFF. Here the CDR3 DNA reads TGTGCCAGCAGTGCTAATCAGGGACTGAATGAAAAACTGTTTTTT. The chain employs TRBV2 and TRBJ1-4, with D perhaps matching TRBD1 (5 bases). Trimming cost V 4 bases and J 5 bases, with 14 bases left between them. In germline, CDR1 is SNHLY, CDR2 FYNNEI. The CDR3 is 15 residues long.

The chain joins TRBV11-1 to TRBJ1-1; D not resolved. This CDR3 contains 15 residues. Germline V lookup: CDR1 SGHAT, CDR2 FQDESV (reference sequence). The ends were cut back, 5 bases at V and 3 bases at J, with 16 bases in the middle. The CDR3 DNA sequence: TGTGCCAGCAGCCTCCGTCCAAGCCAAGACACTGAAGCTTTCTTT. Translation: CASSLRPSQDTEAFF.

This clone was detected once. The CDR3 DNA sequence: TGTGCCTGGGGACAGGGGGTCTATCAGCCCCAGCATTTT. It is translated as CAWGQGVYQPQHF. The chain uses TRBV30 and TRBJ1-5; 10 bases map to TRBD1. The length of the CDR3 is 13 residues. J lost 5 bases, V lost 5 bases, and 3 bases had no gene match. CDR1 and CDR2 (germline): GTSNPN, SVGIG (reference sequence). The complete variable domain, with remaining parts taken from reference TRBV30 and TRBJ1-5, reads SQTIHQWPATLVQPVGSPLSLECTVEGTSNPNLYWYRQAAGRGLQLLFYSVGIGQISSEVPQNLSASRPQDRQFILSSKKLLLSDSGFYLCAWGQGVYQPQHFGDGTRLSIL.

The chain uses TRBV5-1 and TRBJ1-4; TRBD1 is a possible D gene (5 bases). CDR3 length equals 15 residues. The germline gives CDR1 SGHRS, CDR2 YFSETQ. Trimming cost V 0 bases and J 4 bases, with 10 bases left between them. For the CDR3, the DNA is TGCGCCAGCAGCTTGGCAGGGCAGTTTAATGAAAAACTGTTTTTT. It codes for CASSLAGQFNEKLFF.

V is TRBV2 and J is TRBJ1-5; D is possibly TRBD1 (5 bases). V shed 6 bases and J shed 7 bases, with 13 bases lying between them. CDR3 size: 13 residues. CDR1 is SNHLY, CDR2 FYNNEI, per germline. The CDR3 spells CASREQQAQPQHF. The CDR3 region has the DNA TGTGCCAGCAGAGAGCAACAGGCACAGCCCCAGCATTTT.